This note documents a single T cell receptor beta chain sequence. Its specificity is unknown. The data are from a study of PD-L1 blockade in urothelial cancer. Study-level information: Bladder-origin urothelial cancer in males covered most of the roughly 29 patients. Study-level points and caveats: More tumor-infiltrating T lymphocytes were found in patients with durable benefit.

Sequenced by immunoSEQ multiplex PCR; TCRdb stores in-frame clones only, minus some. The sample comprises 35,000 or so clones, around 34% of which are singletons, and 8.9% rests with the top ten. Unmatched junction bases numbered 8, after V lost 6 bases and J lost 1 base. CDR3 length: 16 amino acids. Germline CDR1 and CDR2: MDHEN and SYDVKM. The origin of this receptor is a man aged 55 to 70 with urothelial cancer. The J gene is TRBJ1-3, the V gene TRBV28; TRBD1 agrees at 8 bases. Sample: tumor tissue, taken before atezolizumab (anti-PD-L1) treatment. The CDR3 loop is CASSMDREMSGNTIYF. CDR3 DNA: TGTGCCAGCAGCATGGACAGGGAGATGTCTGGAAACACCATATATTTT.